The 15 T cell receptor beta chains below all came from one sample that was sequenced in a study of Graves' ophthalmopathy and Graves' hyperthyroidism (dated 2018 in TCRdb). Instrument on record: Illumina HiSeq 2000. For repertoire sequencing, the TCR beta CDR3 regions were amplified from RNA transcripts. The first round of RT-PCR was done with HTBI primers and the Qiagen OneStep RT-PCR kit, and was followed by a second round of multiplex PCR, then size selection and purification. Using fastp at Q25 and MiXCR, TCRdb reprocessed the public reads and kept productive beta chains. Rows merge per CDR3 protein into single entries with the most common DNA and genes. A total of around 1,000,000 distinct CDR3 sequences appear in this sample, less than 45% of them only once. Around 10% of the sample comes from the top ten. Sequencing input: peripheral blood or thyroid tissue (not recorded which). Every receptor here comes from an adult man with Graves' hyperthyroidism.

The chain links TRBV10-3 to TRBJ2-6; tentatively, D is TRBD2 (5 bases). Germline-derived CDR1 and CDR2 are ENHRY and SYGVKD. Trimming removed 4 bases from V and 4 bases from J, with 8 bases in between. The CDR3 spans 14 residues. The CDR3 nucleotides are TGTGCCATCAGTGTCGGGGTCGGGGCCAACGTCCTGACTTTC. It specifies CAISVGVGANVLTF.

The rearrangement links TRBV4-2 to TRBJ2-7; D gene ambiguous. The germline V gene has CDR1 LGHNA and CDR2 YNFKEQ. V was cut by 1 base and J by 3 bases, with 7 bases left in between. This CDR3 contains 13 residues. In DNA form, the CDR3 reads TGTGCCAGCAGCCAAGTGGCATTCTACGAGCAGTACTTC. Translating gives CASSQVAFYEQYF.

This clonotype was counted only a few times. The V gene is TRBV12-3 or TRBV12-4, the J gene TRBJ1-5; D is ambiguous. V lost 5 bases and J lost 0, with 17 bases in between. The CDR3 contains 17 residues. The CDR3 loop reads CASSPRRWADSNQPQHF. The CDR3 bases are TGTGCCAGCAGTCCGCGTCGTTGGGCCGATAGCAATCAGCCCCAGCATTTT.

This clonotype has only a few counts. The rearrangement uses TRBV4-1 and TRBJ1-6; 7 bases match TRBD1. V shed 5 bases, J shed 0 bases, and the junction held 16 bases outside the gene matches. The CDR3 length is 20 residues. Germline V lookup: CDR1 MGHRA, CDR2 YSYEKL. CDR3 sequence reads: CASSSPASQGPSSYNSPLHF. For the CDR3, the DNA is TGCGCCAGCAGCTCCCCCGCGTCACAGGGGCCGAGCTCCTATAATTCACCCCTCCACTTT.

This clonotype was seen ten or more times. The rearrangement uses TRBV9 and TRBJ2-5; D is possibly TRBD1 or TRBD2 (5 bases each). Trimming cost V 2 bases and J 3 bases, with 14 bases left between them. Germline loops: CDR1 SGDLS, CDR2 YYNGEE. CDR3 length: 15 residues. In DNA form, the CDR3 reads TGTGCCAGCAGCGTCGGGGCCGCCGAAGAAGAGACCCAGTACTTC. It encodes CASSVGAAEEETQYF.

A word on this clonotype: Mismatch with germline at one junction end may stem from a read error. The chain joins TRBV2 to TRBJ2-7; D ambiguous. The DNA end is more similar to TRBJ2-1, so the J call may be wrong. There are 14 residues in the CDR3. Germline V gene lookup returns CDR1 SNHLY and CDR2 FYNNEI. The CDR3 loop is CATSLGHIGNEQFF. The CDR3 DNA is TGTGCCACCAGTTTGGGCCACATTGGGAATGAGCAGTTCTTC.

This clonotype was picked up many times. V gene TRBV13 combines with J gene TRBJ1-1; 7 nucleotides match TRBD1. There are 16 residues in the CDR3. The J segment lost 1 base and the V segment lost 4 bases, leaving 9 bases of the junction unmatched. Per germline, CDR1 PRHDT and CDR2 FYEKMQ (reference sequence). CDR3 nucleotides: TGTGCCAGCAGCTACCCCCAGGGGGGAACGAACACTGAAGCTTTCTTT. This gives the protein CASSYPQGGTNTEAFF.

The rearrangement joins TRBV6-6 to TRBJ2-5, with 7 bases identical to TRBD1. This CDR3 contains 18 residues. Germline values: CDR1 MNHNY, CDR2 SVGAGI (reference sequence). The junction had 14 bases not matched to a gene; V was cut back by 2 bases and J by 2 bases. The DNA of the CDR3 is TGTGCCAGCAGTTACGGGTTCCCCAACAGGGGAGAACAAGAGACCCAGTACTTC. Amino acids: CASSYGFPNRGEQETQYF.

The chain couples TRBV10-3 to TRBJ2-7; D call uncertain. This CDR3 contains 12 residues. V lost 3 bases to trimming and J lost 7 bases, with 10 bases between them. Germline CDR1 and CDR2: ENHRY and SYGVKD. The CDR3 sequence: CAISDDTGEQYF. The CDR3 region has the DNA TGTGCCATCAGTGACGATACCGGGGAGCAGTACTTC.

This clonotype has at least ten counts. This chain joins TRBV7-8 and TRBJ1-5; TRBD1 matches 7 bases. Trimming at V came to 4 bases and at J to 1 base, leaving 7 bases not matched to a gene. The CDR3 runs 16 residues. Germline CDR1 reads SGHVS; CDR2 reads FQNEAQ. DNA for the CDR3: TGTGCCAGCAGCTGGGACAGACGGCCGAGCAATCAGCCCCAGCATTTT. This encodes CASSWDRRPSNQPQHF.

Many counts were recorded for this clonotype. The rearrangement uses TRBV29-1 and TRBJ2-7, with a tentative D call TRBD1 (6 bases). Trimming pared 5 bases from V and 3 bases from J, leaving 14 bases between. This CDR3 region has 13 residues. Germline values: CDR1 SQVTM, CDR2 ANQGSEA. CDR3: CSVTRGDYYEQYF. Written as DNA, the CDR3 is TGCAGCGTTACCAGGGGAGACTACTACGAGCAGTACTTC.

This clonotype was observed many times. This rearrangement joins TRBV7-2 to TRBJ2-7, with TRBD1 matching 7 bases. The CDR3 length is 16 residues. CDR1 is SGHTA and CDR2 is FQGNSA in the germline V gene. V gave up 0 bases and J gave up 6 bases; unmatched junction bases: 11. CDR3 sequence: CASSLASTGDLLEQYF. The CDR3 nucleotides are TGTGCCAGCAGCTTAGCCTCCACAGGGGATCTGCTCGAGCAGTACTTC.

This clonotype was picked up many times. The chain joins TRBV24-1 to TRBJ1-1, with TRBD1 as a possible D gene (6 bases). This CDR3 comprises 13 residues. Per germline, CDR1 KGHDR and CDR2 SFDVKD. The V end was cut by 5 bases, the J end by 9 bases, with 15 bases between. The CDR3 reads CATSGGARGKAFF. CDR3 nucleotide sequence: TGTGCCACCAGTGGGGGGGCGCGAGGCAAAGCTTTCTTT.

This clonotype was seen only a few times. This chain uses TRBV7-2 with TRBJ2-5; maybe TRBD1 (6 bases). Trimming took 5 bases from V and 0 from J, leaving 13 bases between them. The CDR3 consists of 15 residues. Germline CDR1 reads SGHTA; CDR2 reads FQGNSA. The CDR3 DNA is TGTGCCAGCAGCCAAGCCCAGGGGTACCAAGAGACCCAGTACTTC. Protein sequence: CASSQAQGYQETQYF. The full variable domain, completed using reference TRBV7-2 and TRBJ2-5, is GAGVSQSPSNKVTEKGKDVELRCDPISGHTALYWYRQSLGQGLEFLIYFQGNSAPDKSGLPSDRFSAERTGGSVSTLTIQRTQQEDSAVYLCASSQAQGYQETQYFGPGTRLLVL.

This clonotype was picked up one time. This chain connects TRBV7-7 to TRBJ2-2; D remains ambiguous. Trimming stripped 2 bases from V and 7 bases from J, with 14 bases between. This CDR3 region has 15 residues. Germline V gene sequence: CDR1 SSHAT, CDR2 FNYEAQ (reference sequence). The chain's CDR3 is CASSLSLGLGGELFF. CDR3 coding DNA: TGTGCCAGCAGCTTATCCCTCGGGTTAGGCGGGGAGCTGTTTTTT.